The source of this T cell receptor (beta chain) is a study of T cells in Graves' hyperthyroidism and ophthalmopathy (dated by TCRdb to the late 2010s). Broadly, across the study: Peripheral blood was sampled at the time of initial diagnosis, prior to any treatment. To identify distinguishing TCR V-J signatures, a discovery cohort of 100 or so patients was used, comprising roughly 45 with Graves' ophthalmopathy and approximately 57 with stable Graves' hyperthyroidism. The 100 or so discovery patients were randomly split 7:3 into training and test sets. TCR Vbeta CDR3 sequencing of 130 to 150 peripheral blood samples (roughly 43 ophthalmopathy, some 75 hyperthyroidism and approximately 17 progressor patients) is reported in the paper. The study also compared thyroid tissue and blood T-cell repertoires from five or six Graves' hyperthyroidism patients. Prospective prediction of ophthalmopathy was tested in an independent validation cohort of some 20 hyperthyroidism patients and around 16 patients who later progressed to ophthalmopathy. Following sampling, methimazole starting at 30 mg daily was given to hyperthyroidism patients, and high-dose intravenous methylprednisolone was given to ophthalmopathy patients. What the work shows at the level of the full study, not this receptor alone: Sample size was not statistically predetermined, and blinding of investigators to group allocation was not performed. In validation, progression to ophthalmopathy was predicted by the model with approximately 67% sensitivity and 72% to 85% specificity, a median of approximately 6.5 months before onset. Most expanded thyroid clonotypes (frequency above 0.001) were also detected in blood, a finding suggesting that blood repertoires may reflect thyroid immune responses. Ophthalmopathy was separated from stable hyperthyroidism by a 13 V-J signature model, with roughly 88% sensitivity and about 81% specificity obtained in cross-validation and 80%/75% obtained in testing.

A note on this clonotype: There is no known antigen for this receptor. Within one base of it there is no much larger clone, and no base qualities were kept.

TCR beta CDR3 regions were amplified from RNA transcripts. The TCR CDR3 was subjected to a first round of RT-PCR using the HTBI primer set and the Qiagen OneStep RT-PCR kit. A second multiplex PCR round built the libraries, followed by size selection and purification. Paired-end sequencing of the libraries was performed with 100 bp reads on an Illumina HiSeq2000. In the authors' own workflow: SOAPnuke was used to process the raw data, throwing out any read that contained adapters or uncalled bases, had a mean Phred below 15, or lacked an exact constant-primer or identifier match. High-quality paired reads were merged with COPE v1.2.5, and unique nucleotide sequences were defined as clonotypes. Clonotypes were aligned to IMGT TRBV, TRBD and TRBJ reference segments using MiTCR v1.1. Only V-J combinations with frequency above 0.0001, covering about 99% of repertoires, were analysed. A TCS score was defined as the ratio between F50 (clonal expansion) and ExV (chaos), using BLOSUM62-based TCRdist between CDR3 peptides within each V-J. Welch's t-statistics and random forest reduced roughly 530 V-J features to about 13, which were used in a naive Bayes classifier (R e1071). In-frame beta chains were kept once TCRdb had trimmed the public reads at Q25 with fastp and called clones with MiXCR. Duplicate CDR3 protein sequences are folded into a single record with the most common DNA and genes. The V and J calls, along with clone size, are taken from TCRdb and not from the paper's own processing. Within this sample are around 430,000 distinct CDR3 sequences, with about 15% of them counted one time only. The ten largest make up 32% of the sample.

A patient counted as having stable Graves' hyperthyroidism if no progression to ophthalmopathy occurred over 18 months of follow-up. Hyperthyroidism patients were newly diagnosed, had a disease duration of under 2 months, and were aged 18 to 65 years. Any patient with an uncontrolled infection, another autoimmune disease, pregnancy or lactation was excluded. Clinical symptoms, serum thyroxine and TRAb, thyroid ultrasound, and orbital computed tomography formed the basis for the diagnoses. PBMCs were separated from 7.5 to 10 ml of fresh peripheral blood using Ficoll-Paque density gradient centrifugation. Total RNA was extracted using Trizol reagent, and RNA quality was assessed on an Agilent 2100 Bioanalyzer. Source material: blood. The sequence was collected from a woman younger than 45 with Graves' hyperthyroidism.

The nucleotides read TGTGCCAGCAGCACCGGACAGTTGAGCACTGAAGCTTTCTTT. Its protein product is CASSTGQLSTEAFF. The rearrangement combines TRBV9 with TRBJ1-1; the D gene is perhaps TRBD1, on 6 matching bases. The CDR3 contains 14 residues, cysteine and phenylalanine counted. Just CDR3 DNA is preserved here, 42 bases in frame from base 1. CDR1 and CDR2 (SGDLS, YYNGEE) derive from the germline V gene. V lost 4 bases and J lost 4 bases; the stretch between them is 14 bases long.